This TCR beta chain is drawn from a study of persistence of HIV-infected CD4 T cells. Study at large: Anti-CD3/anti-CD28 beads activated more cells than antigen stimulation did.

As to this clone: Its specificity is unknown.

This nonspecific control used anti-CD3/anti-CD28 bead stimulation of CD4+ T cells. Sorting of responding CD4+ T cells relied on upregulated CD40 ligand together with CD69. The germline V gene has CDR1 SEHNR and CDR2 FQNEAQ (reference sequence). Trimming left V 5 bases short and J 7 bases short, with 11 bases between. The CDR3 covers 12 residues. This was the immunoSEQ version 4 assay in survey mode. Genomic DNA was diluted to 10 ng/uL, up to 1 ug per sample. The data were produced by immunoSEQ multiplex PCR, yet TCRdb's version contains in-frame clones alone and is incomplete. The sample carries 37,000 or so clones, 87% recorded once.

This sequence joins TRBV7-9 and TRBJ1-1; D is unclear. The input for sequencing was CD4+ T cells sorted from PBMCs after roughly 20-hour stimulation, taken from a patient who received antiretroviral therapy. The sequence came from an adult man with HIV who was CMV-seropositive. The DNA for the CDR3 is TGTGCCAGCAGCCCCGTGAAGCTTGAAGCTTTCTTT. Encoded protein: CASSPVKLEAFF.